These 29 T cell receptor beta chains were sequenced from one sample in a study of shared clonotypes between healthy human individuals. Using immunoSEQ multiplex PCR, the repertoire was profiled, and TCRdb retains in-frame clones only, with some absent. The sample lists more than 2 million clones, 95% seen once, with 0.13% in the top ten. The sample was naive CD4+ T cells sorted from blood. Subset of the sample: CD45RA+ positively selected. The receptors stem from a man younger than 35 in good health.

The gene calls are TRBV10-3 and TRBJ2-5; D not certain. Trimming cost V 4 bases and J 7 bases, with 13 bases left between them. CDR1 and CDR2 (germline): ENHRY, SYGVKD. This CDR3 has 13 residues. The CDR3 DNA reads as TGTGCCATCAGTGGGGATACTTTGGGGACCCAGTACTTC. Protein sequence: CAISGDTLGTQYF.

The chain carries TRBV10-1 and TRBJ2-5, with a tentative D call TRBD1 (5 bases). The CDR3 runs to 14 residues. V was cut by 0 bases and J by 5 bases, with 10 bases left in between. Germline V gene sequence: CDR1 WNHNN, CDR2 SYGVQD (reference sequence). The CDR3 DNA sequence: TGCGCCAGCAGTGAGTCAGGGGATCGGGAGACCCAGTACTTC. The encoded protein is CASSESGDRETQYF.

This chain uses TRBV4-1 with TRBJ1-2; no firm D call. Germline values: CDR1 MGHRA, CDR2 YSYEKL. The CDR3 length is 14 residues. Trimming removed 1 base at V and 2 bases at J, with 8 bases between. The DNA of the CDR3 is TGCGCCAGCAGCCAAGCGGGAATCAACTATGGCTACACCTTC. Translated, it gives CASSQAGINYGYTF.

The rearrangement links TRBV7-6 to TRBJ2-5; TRBD1 aligns across 7 bases. Germline V CDR1 and CDR2: SGHVS, FNYEAQ. This CDR3 contains 16 residues. J gave up 7 bases and V 4 bases, and 15 bases lay outside the gene matches. The CDR3 sequence is CASSSIGGYPRRTQYF. The DNA of the CDR3 is TGTGCCAGCAGCTCAATAGGGGGCTACCCAAGAAGGACCCAGTACTTC. The complete variable domain, with remaining parts taken from reference TRBV7-6 and TRBJ2-5, reads GAGVSQSPRYKVTKRGQDVALRCDPISGHVSLYWYRQALGQGPEFLTYFNYEAQQDKSGLPNDRFSAERPEGSISTLTIQRTEQRDSAMYRCASSSIGGYPRRTQYFGPGTRLLVL.

Of note for this clone: This CDR3 is also generated by other DNA sequences in the sample. The rearrangement joins TRBV27 to TRBJ1-2; weak D call: TRBD1 (5 bases). Trimming pared 2 bases from V and 1 base from J, leaving 5 bases between. Per the germline V gene, CDR1 is MNHEY and CDR2 is SMNVEV (reference sequence). The CDR3 has 13 residues. The CDR3 spells CASSLRGNYGYTF. The CDR3 bases are TGTGCCAGCAGTTTAAGGGGTAACTATGGCTACACCTTC.

V usage is TRBV19 and J usage is TRBJ1-4; D may be TRBD1 (6 bases). The V gene's germline CDR1 is LNHDA and CDR2 SQIVND (reference sequence). The CDR3 sequence is 14 residues long. Trimming pared 4 bases from V and 2 bases from J, leaving 8 bases between. The chain's CDR3 is CASSTGDTNEKLFF. In nucleotides, the CDR3 is TGTGCCAGTAGTACAGGGGACACTAATGAAAAACTGTTTTTT.

The chain has TRBV9 and TRBJ1-2; D remains unclear. Germline V CDR1 and CDR2: SGDLS, YYNGEE. The CDR3 is 13 residues long. Deletions cut 0 bases from V and 6 bases from J, with 9 bases between. CDR3 nucleotides: TGTGCCAGCAGCGTAGGAGACTTTAATGGCTACACCTTC. Translated: CASSVGDFNGYTF.

V gene TRBV6-1 combines with J gene TRBJ1-5; D is possibly TRBD1 (5 bases). Trimming took 6 bases from V and 2 from J, leaving 11 bases between them. The germline gives CDR1 MNHNS, CDR2 SASEGT. The CDR3 extends over 14 amino acids. CDR3 coding DNA: TGTGCCAGCAGCCGACAGAGGCGCAATCAGCCCCAGCATTTT. It encodes CASSRQRRNQPQHF.

As for this clone: This sample includes further DNA sequences coding for the same CDR3. The V call is TRBV30, the J call TRBJ1-5; D is possibly TRBD1 (5 bases). The V end lost 0 bases, the J end lost 2 bases, and 8 bases lay between the germline ends. The CDR3 sequence is 14 residues long. From germline, CDR1 is GTSNPN and CDR2 SVGIG (reference sequence). The CDR3 bases are TGTGCCTGGAGTGTTTCGGGGGGCAATCAGCCCCAGCATTTT. It is translated as CAWSVSGGNQPQHF.

The chain has TRBV6-5 and TRBJ1-3; 7 nucleotides match TRBD1. V dropped 6 bases and J dropped 1; count of bases not matched to a gene: 3. This CDR3 spans 14 amino acids. Germline V gives CDR1 MNHEY, CDR2 SVGAGI. The CDR3 loop is CASSPTGSGNTIYF. CDR3 in DNA: TGTGCCAGCAGCCCGACAGGGTCTGGAAACACCATATATTTT.

The V and J genes are TRBV19 and TRBJ2-7; D unresolved. Germline lookup yields CDR1 LNHDA and CDR2 SQIVND (reference sequence). The CDR3 extends over 14 amino acids. V was trimmed by 5 bases and J by 4 bases, leaving 15 bases between them. The CDR3 sequence: CASSVGSSRYEQYF. The CDR3 nucleotides are TGTGCCAGTAGTGTCGGCTCGTCTAGATACGAGCAGTACTTC.

This chain connects TRBV2 to TRBJ2-3, with 14 bases aligning to TRBD2. The junction had 8 bases not matched to a gene; V was cut back by 5 bases and J by 7 bases. CDR3 size: 16 residues. The V gene's germline CDR1 is SNHLY and CDR2 FYNNEI. The CDR3 DNA is TGTGCCAGCAGTAAACGGACTAGCGGGGGGTCCAATACGCAGTATTTT. Encoded protein: CASSKRTSGGSNTQYF.

On this clone: Other nucleotide sequences in the sample specify the same CDR3. J is TRBJ1-1 and V is TRBV30; TRBD1 matches 9 bases. In germline, CDR1 is GTSNPN, CDR2 SVGIG (reference sequence). The CDR3 extends over 13 amino acids. J lost 4 bases, V lost 4 bases, and 4 bases had no gene match. CDR3 sequence reads: CAWNRGPGTEAFF. The CDR3 DNA reads TGTGCCTGGAACAGGGGGCCGGGCACTGAAGCTTTCTTT. Combining the CDR3 with reference TRBV30 and TRBJ1-1 gives the whole variable domain SQTIHQWPATLVQPVGSPLSLECTVEGTSNPNLYWYRQAAGRGLQLLFYSVGIGQISSEVPQNLSASRPQDRQFILSSKKLLLSDSGFYLCAWNRGPGTEAFFGQGTRLTVV.

This clone was counted once. The V and J genes are TRBV6-1 and TRBJ2-7; TRBD2 matches 8 bases. Germline loops: CDR1 MNHNS, CDR2 SASEGT. The CDR3 length is 14 residues. The J segment lost 0 bases and the V segment lost 5 bases, leaving 3 bases of the junction unmatched. As DNA, the CDR3 is TGTGCCAGCAGTAGAGCGGGGGACTCCTACGAGCAGTACTTC. This sequence encodes CASSRAGDSYEQYF.

The chain uses TRBV5-4 and TRBJ2-7; TRBD1 might be the D (6 bases). From germline, CDR1 is SGHNT and CDR2 YYREEE (reference sequence). This CDR3 comprises 17 residues. Trimming took 4 bases from V and 2 from J, leaving 22 bases between them. CDR3 sequence (DNA): TGTGCCAGCAGCCTCACAGGGAAGGGGCTTCTTGCCTACGAGCAGTACTTC. It is translated as CASSLTGKGLLAYEQYF.

For this clone: This specimen includes other DNA sequences encoding the same CDR3. The rearrangement links TRBV7-9 to TRBJ2-2, with TRBD2 as a possible D gene (6 bases). The CDR3 is 16 amino acids. Germline loops: CDR1 SEHNR, CDR2 FQNEAQ (reference sequence). Trimming took off 0 bases at V and 2 bases at J, with 10 bases between the two ends. The CDR3 here is CASSLAGGGNTGELFF. The DNA for the CDR3 is TGTGCCAGCAGCTTAGCCGGGGGAGGCAACACCGGGGAGCTGTTTTTT.

This chain links TRBV19 with TRBJ1-2; D might be TRBD1 (6 bases). The CDR3 has 15 residues. Germline V gene lookup returns CDR1 LNHDA and CDR2 SQIVND (reference sequence). Trimming removed 2 bases from V and 5 bases from J, with 15 bases in between. The CDR3 DNA sequence: TGTGCCAGTAGTATACCCAGGGAGGGGGTGTATGGCTACACCTTC. Amino acids: CASSIPREGVYGYTF. Drawing the rest from reference TRBV19 and TRBJ1-2, the complete variable domain is DGGITQSPKYLFRKEGQNVTLSCEQNLNHDAMYWYRQDPGQGLRLIYYSQIVNDFQKGDIAEGYSVSREKKESFPLTVTSAQKNPTAFYLCASSIPREGVYGYTFGSGTRLTVV.

This chain links TRBV12-2 with TRBJ2-7; the tabulated D call, TRBD2, remains unverified against the DNA. TRBV12-2 is a documented pseudogene. The CDR3 has 16 residues. The CDR3 here is CASRLRAGRLSYEQYF. For the CDR3, the DNA is TGTGCAAGTCGCTTAAGGGCGGGGCGTTTATCCTACGAGCAGTACTTC.

V is TRBV5-4 and J is TRBJ2-3; TRBD1 agrees at 7 bases. V was clipped by 5 bases and J by 3 bases; unmatched bases: 12. The CDR3 covers 16 residues. Germline CDR1 and CDR2: SGHNT and YYREEE (reference sequence). The CDR3 loop is CASSSGQELGTDTQYF. In DNA, the CDR3 is TGTGCCAGCAGTTCCGGACAGGAGCTGGGGACAGATACGCAGTATTTT.

This sequence joins TRBV10-3 and TRBJ1-5; D unresolved. This CDR3 has 12 residues. Trimming shortened V by 5 bases and J by 3 bases, and 5 bases separated the two germline ends. Germline CDR1 and CDR2: ENHRY and SYGVKD. In DNA form, the CDR3 reads TGTGCCATCAGTTGGGACAATCAGCCCCAGCATTTT. This translates into CAISWDNQPQHF.

V gene TRBV27 combines with J gene TRBJ1-2, with D tentatively TRBD1 (5 bases). CDR3 size: 14 residues. Germline V gene data show CDR1 as MNHEY and CDR2 as SMNVEV (reference sequence). The V end lost 6 bases, the J end lost 2 bases, and 13 bases lay between the germline ends. In DNA, the CDR3 is TGTGCCAGCAGGGGAGCAGGGAGGAACTATGGCTACACCTTC. This sequence encodes CASRGAGRNYGYTF.

J is TRBJ1-5 and V is TRBV6-1; weak D call: TRBD1 (5 bases). The CDR3 covers 11 residues. The germline CDR1 and CDR2 sequences are MNHNS and SASEGT. V was cut by 11 bases and J by 6 bases, with 11 bases left in between. The CDR3 protein is CAGGKGQPQHF. CDR3 nucleotides: TGTGCCGGGGGGAAGGGTCAGCCCCAGCATTTT.

The rearrangement joins TRBV4-3 to TRBJ2-1; TRBD2 matches at 13 bases. Trimming at V came to 1 base and at J to 8 bases, leaving 5 bases not matched to a gene. In germline, CDR1 is LGHNA, CDR2 YSLEER. The CDR3 totals 16 residues. CDR3 sequence: CASSQGTSGSVDEQFF. The CDR3 DNA reads TGCGCCAGCAGCCAAGGGACTAGCGGGAGTGTCGATGAGCAGTTCTTC.

Here the CDR3 DNA reads TGCGCCAGCAGCCCAAGCGGAGGTAGCGGGGGGGCCCTTCCGATGCCGCAGTATTTT. Translated, it gives CASSPSGGSGGALPMPQYF. The V and J genes are TRBV4-1 and TRBJ2-3, with 11 bases matching TRBD2. The CDR3 is made up of 19 amino acids. Germline V gene data show CDR1 as MGHRA and CDR2 as YSYEKL. V trimming: 4 bases; J trimming: 10 bases; junction bases outside the gene matches: 22.

The chain employs TRBV7-2 and TRBJ2-1; TRBD1 matches at 10 bases. Trimming removed 5 bases from V and 6 bases from J; junction bases left unmatched: 7. Germline CDR1 and CDR2: SGHTA and FQGNSA. This CDR3 is 15 amino acids long. CDR3 sequence reads: CASSATGGGFNEQFF. Written as DNA, the CDR3 is TGTGCCAGCAGCGCGACAGGGGGCGGGTTCAATGAGCAGTTCTTC. Full variable domain (remainder filled in from reference TRBV7-2 and TRBJ2-1): GAGVSQSPSNKVTEKGKDVELRCDPISGHTALYWYRQSLGQGLEFLIYFQGNSAPDKSGLPSDRFSAERTGGSVSTLTIQRTQQEDSAVYLCASSATGGGFNEQFFGPGTRLTVL.

Worth noting for this clone: Other DNA sequences in the sample encode the same CDR3. The V call is TRBV27, the J call TRBJ1-1, with unresolved D. There are 13 residues in the CDR3. Trimming pared 3 bases from V and 2 bases from J, leaving 7 bases between. Germline V CDR1 and CDR2: MNHEY, SMNVEV (reference sequence). In DNA form, the CDR3 reads TGTGCCAGCAGTTTGTCAGCTAACACTGAAGCTTTCTTT. Encoded protein: CASSLSANTEAFF.

The CDR3 is CASSAPLAGYNEQFF. CDR3 in DNA: TGCGCCAGCAGTGCCCCGCTAGCGGGTTACAATGAGCAGTTCTTC. The V gene is TRBV5-1, the J gene TRBJ2-1; TRBD2 agrees at 8 bases. The CDR3 consists of 15 residues. With 5 bases clipped from V and 4 bases from J, the junction kept 8 bases outside the gene matches. Per the germline V gene, CDR1 is SGHRS and CDR2 is YFSETQ.

This clone was seen once. V usage is TRBV28 and J usage is TRBJ2-4, with TRBD2 identical over 11 bases. The CDR3 is made up of 21 amino acids. Per germline, CDR1 MDHEN and CDR2 SYDVKM. Trimming removed 6 bases from V and 1 base from J; junction bases left unmatched: 20. The CDR3 reads CASRVDSYVSGGAMAKNIQYF. CDR3 coding DNA: TGTGCCAGCAGGGTAGACAGCTACGTTAGCGGGGGGGCCATGGCCAAAAACATTCAGTACTTC.

The chain is built from TRBV6-1 and TRBJ1-2; the D is unclear. The germline V gene encodes CDR1 MNHNS and CDR2 SASEGT. The CDR3 has 13 residues. V was trimmed by 6 bases and J by 0 bases, leaving 8 bases between them. In DNA form, the CDR3 reads TGTGCCAGCAGGCCCGGGCCTAACTATGGCTACACCTTC. Amino acids: CASRPGPNYGYTF.